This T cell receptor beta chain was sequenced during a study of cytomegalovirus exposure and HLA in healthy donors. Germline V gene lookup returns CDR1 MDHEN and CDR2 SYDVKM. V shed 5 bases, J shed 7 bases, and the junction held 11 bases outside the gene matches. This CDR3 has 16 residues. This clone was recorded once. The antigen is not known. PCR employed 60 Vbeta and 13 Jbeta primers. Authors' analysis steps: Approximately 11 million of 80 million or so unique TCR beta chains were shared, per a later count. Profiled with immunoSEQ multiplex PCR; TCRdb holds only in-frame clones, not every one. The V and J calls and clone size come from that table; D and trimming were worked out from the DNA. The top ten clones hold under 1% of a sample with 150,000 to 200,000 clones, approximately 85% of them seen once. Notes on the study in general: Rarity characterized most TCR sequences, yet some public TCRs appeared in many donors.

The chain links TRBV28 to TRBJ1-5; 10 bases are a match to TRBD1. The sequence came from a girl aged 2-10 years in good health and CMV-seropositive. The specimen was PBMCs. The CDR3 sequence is CASSLRDRGGRQPQHF. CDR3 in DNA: TGTGCCAGCAGTCTCAGGGACAGGGGCGGGCGACAGCCCCAGCATTTT.